What follows are 21 T cell receptor beta chains derived from one specimen sequenced in a study of identical twins. MiXCR was run by TCRdb on the 5' RACE reads, yielding one entry per CDR3 protein. The sample has around 280,000 distinct CDR3 sequences, approximately 8% seen once. Another study also made use of these data, one on yellow fever vaccine responses in identical twins.

The source material was memory (CD45RO+) T cells sorted from blood. The source of these receptors is a young woman in good health.

The rearrangement links TRBV18 to TRBJ1-2, with D unclear. With 2 bases removed from V and 5 bases from J, the gap between germline ends came to 15 bases. Looked up from germline, CDR1 is KGHSH and CDR2 is LQKENI. This CDR3 has 15 residues. The CDR3 DNA is TGTGCCAGCTCACCAGTGCAGGAGATATTATATGGCTACACCTTC. Translated: CASSPVQEILYGYTF.

This clonotype was recorded many times. The V and J genes are TRBV11-2 and TRBJ1-1; D is unresolved. This CDR3 contains 13 residues. V lost 2 bases and J lost 3, with 7 bases in between. Looked up from germline, CDR1 is SGHAT and CDR2 is FQNNGV. The CDR3 sequence is CASSLLEYTEAFF. The CDR3 nucleotides are TGTGCCAGCAGCTTACTTGAGTACACTGAAGCTTTCTTT.

This clonotype was found a few times. This chain connects TRBV2 to TRBJ2-2, with a weak D call TRBD1 (6 bases). CDR3 length: 16 residues. Germline lookup yields CDR1 SNHLY and CDR2 FYNNEI. V was pared by 1 base and J by 7 bases, with 16 bases between. The CDR3 DNA is TGTGCCAGCAGTGAAGTTCGCCAGGGGCGGAACGGGGAGCTGTTTTTT. As protein: CASSEVRQGRNGELFF.

The chain has TRBV7-6 and TRBJ2-1; D unclear. The ends were cut back, 0 bases at V and 8 bases at J, with 8 bases in the middle. The germline gives CDR1 SGHVS, CDR2 FNYEAQ. The CDR3 sequence is 13 residues long. The CDR3 DNA sequence: TGTGCCAGCAGCTTAGCGTACGTCTATGAGCAGTTCTTC. Translation gives CASSLAYVYEQFF.

This clonotype was counted many times. The chain is built from TRBV29-1 and TRBJ1-1; no clear D gene. V was trimmed by 4 bases and J by 5 bases, leaving 14 bases between them. This CDR3 contains 13 residues. Germline V gives CDR1 SQVTM, CDR2 ANQGSEA. CDR3 protein: CSVVLSRSTEAFF. CDR3 nucleotide sequence: TGCAGCGTTGTATTGAGTAGAAGTACTGAAGCTTTCTTT.

This clonotype came up a few times. The rearrangement joins TRBV7-9 to TRBJ2-5; a weak D match, TRBD1 (6 bases). Deletions cut 0 bases from V and 4 bases from J, with 12 bases between. This CDR3 has 15 amino acids. Germline CDR1 and CDR2: SEHNR and FQNEAQ (reference sequence). CDR3 sequence (DNA): TGTGCCAGCAGCTTAGCGGTTGCAGGGGTAGAGACCCAGTACTTC. Amino acids: CASSLAVAGVETQYF.

This clonotype was observed at least ten times. The chain uses TRBV2 and TRBJ2-1; D is unresolved. V dropped 5 bases and J dropped 5 bases, with 7 bases sitting between them. This CDR3 has 12 residues. CDR1 is SNHLY, CDR2 FYNNEI, per germline. This CDR3 is CASSSSHNEQFF. The CDR3, as DNA: TGTGCCAGCAGTTCCAGTCACAATGAGCAGTTCTTC.

This clonotype showed up just a few times. V usage is TRBV27 and J usage is TRBJ2-7; D perhaps matches TRBD1 (6 bases). Trimming left V 4 bases short and J 6 bases short, with 13 bases between. Germline CDR1 is MNHEY and CDR2 is SMNVEV (reference sequence). The CDR3 covers 13 residues. The CDR3 bases are TGTGCCAGCAGTTACAGGGTTTGGGGCGAGCAGTACTTC. It is translated as CASSYRVWGEQYF.

The chain links TRBV25-1 to TRBJ2-2; TRBD2 agrees at 8 bases. Germline assignment: CDR1 MGHDK and CDR2 SYGVNS. This CDR3 has 20 amino acids. V was clipped by 2 bases and J by 4 bases; unmatched bases: 18. The CDR3 DNA follows: TGTGCCAGCAGTGAACAGCCTCTGGGTGAGCGGGGGCCGCTCACCGGGGAGCTGTTTTTT. Protein: CASSEQPLGERGPLTGELFF.

The chain links TRBV7-2 to TRBJ2-3, with D possibly being TRBD2 (5 bases). The V and J ends lost 0 bases and 2 bases respectively, with 18 bases between them. The CDR3 is made up of 18 amino acids. Germline CDR1 SGHTA, CDR2 FQGNSA. The chain's CDR3 is CASSLAVRRNLYTDTQYF. In DNA, the CDR3 is TGTGCCAGCAGCTTAGCGGTACGGAGGAATCTTTACACAGATACGCAGTATTTT.

This clonotype was recorded a few times. This chain uses TRBV28 with TRBJ1-6, with D unresolved. Germline loops: CDR1 MDHEN, CDR2 SYDVKM. V dropped 3 bases and J dropped 2 bases, with 11 bases sitting between them. The CDR3 has 16 amino acids. The CDR3 protein is CASSLGGLTYNSPLHF. CDR3 DNA: TGTGCCAGCAGTTTGGGCGGACTTACCTATAATTCACCCCTCCACTTT.

This clonotype was found many times. This chain uses TRBV6-6 with TRBJ2-3; no definite D call. Germline CDR1 is MNHNY and CDR2 is SVGAGI (reference sequence). V was shortened by 7 bases and J by 2 bases, with 10 bases between the two germline ends. This CDR3 region has 13 residues. CDR3 nucleotides: TGTGCCAGCAAGTTGGGCTTCACAGATACGCAGTATTTT. Amino acid sequence: CASKLGFTDTQYF.

The rearrangement links TRBV25-1 to TRBJ2-7; 9 bases map to TRBD2. Per germline, CDR1 MGHDK and CDR2 SYGVNS. This CDR3 comprises 16 residues. V was clipped by 1 base and J by 3 bases; unmatched bases: 7. The CDR3 region is CASSESPSGDFYEQYF. The CDR3 nucleotides read TGTGCCAGCAGTGAATCCCCTAGCGGGGACTTCTACGAGCAGTACTTC.

There are a few counts of this clonotype. This chain joins TRBV5-1 and TRBJ2-7; TRBD2 matches 9 bases. Germline trimming cut 0 bases from V and 5 bases from J; bases unmatched to any gene: 6. CDR1 is SGHRS and CDR2 is YFSETQ in the germline V gene. This CDR3 region has 15 residues. The CDR3 here is CASSLARLAGNEQYF. The CDR3 DNA follows: TGCGCCAGCAGCTTGGCCAGGCTAGCGGGGAACGAGCAGTACTTC.

V usage is TRBV7-9 and J usage is TRBJ2-6; the D gene could be TRBD1 or TRBD2 (6 bases each). This CDR3 region has 17 residues. Germline values: CDR1 SEHNR, CDR2 FQNEAQ (reference sequence). V was pared by 3 bases and J by 4 bases, with 16 bases between. CDR3 residues: CASSLGGLSSGANVLTF. CDR3 DNA sequence: TGTGCCAGCAGCTTGGGGGGCCTCTCTTCAGGGGCCAACGTCCTGACTTTC.

A few counts support this clonotype. The rearrangement links TRBV12-3 or TRBV12-4 to TRBJ2-1; D not resolved. Trimming shortened V by 6 bases and J by 0 bases, and 9 bases separated the two germline ends. This CDR3 is 14 amino acids long. CDR3 residues: CASSRSSSYNEQFF. The DNA for the CDR3 is TGTGCCAGCAGCCGCTCGAGCTCCTACAATGAGCAGTTCTTC.

This clonotype was observed a few times. The chain carries TRBV5-1 and TRBJ2-4; 16 nucleotides align to TRBD2. This CDR3 has 16 residues. V gave up 4 bases and J gave up 6 bases; unmatched junction bases: 4. CDR1 is SGHRS, CDR2 YFSETQ, per germline. CDR3 sequence (DNA): TGCGCCAGCAGCACGGGACTAGCGGGAGGGGGAAACATTCAGTACTTC. Translated, it gives CASSTGLAGGGNIQYF. Filled out from reference TRBV5-1 and TRBJ2-4, the complete variable domain reads KAGVTQTPRYLIKTRGQQVTLSCSPISGHRSVSWYQQTPGQGLQFLFEYFSETQRNKGNFPGRFSGRQFSNSRSEMNVSTLELGDSALYLCASSTGLAGGGNIQYFGAGTRLSVL.

The sample holds many counts of this clonotype. The rearrangement links TRBV28 to TRBJ1-5; the D gene is possibly TRBD1 (5 bases). Looked up from germline, CDR1 is MDHEN and CDR2 is SYDVKM. This CDR3 spans 12 amino acids. V was pared by 8 bases and J by 7 bases, with 12 bases between. Here the CDR3 reads CASSGHGQPQHF. The CDR3 bases are TGTGCCAGCTCCGGACATGGGCAGCCCCAGCATTTT.

This clonotype has ten or more counts. The CDR3 is CASSPQTGTLKDLGQPQHF. In DNA form, the CDR3 reads TGCGCCAGCAGCCCGCAAACCGGGACGCTCAAGGATCTGGGTCAGCCCCAGCATTTT. The chain has TRBV4-1 and TRBJ1-5, with a weak D call TRBD1 (5 bases). The length of the CDR3 is 19 residues. CDR1 is MGHRA, CDR2 YSYEKL, per germline. Trimming took off 4 bases at V and 6 bases at J, with 28 bases between the two ends.

This clonotype appeared a few times. The chain recombines TRBV6-5 with TRBJ2-2; the match to TRBD1 covers 11 bases. Trimming cost V 2 bases and J 7 bases; bases outside gene matches: 6. This CDR3 comprises 16 residues. Germline V gene sequence: CDR1 MNHEY, CDR2 SVGAGI. CDR3 coding DNA: TGTGCCAGCAGTTACGTCTGGACAGGGGGCTTCGGGGAGCTGTTTTTT. This sequence encodes CASSYVWTGGFGELFF.

The V gene is TRBV6-4, the J gene TRBJ2-2; TRBD1 is a possible D gene (5 bases). V was shortened by 3 bases and J by 11 bases, with 16 bases between the two germline ends. The CDR3 is 14 amino acids. Per germline, CDR1 MRHNA and CDR2 SNTAGT. CDR3 coding DNA: TGTGCCAGCAGTGAAGGGGTAGAACCTCGAGAGCTGTTTTTT. Its protein is CASSEGVEPRELFF.